This T cell receptor (beta chain) was identified in a study of control samples from healthy donors and cancer patients. Clones were read by immunoSEQ multiplex PCR, and TCRdb kept only the in-frame ones, dropping some. The table shows 150,000 or so clones, with 85% to 95% occurring only once. The CDR3 is made up of 12 amino acids. V was shortened by 4 bases and J by 0 bases, with 6 bases between the two germline ends. CDR1 and CDR2 from the germline V gene are SQVTM and ANQGSEA. This TCR was sampled from a woman in her sixties in good health. The rearrangement links TRBV29-1 to TRBJ1-1, with TRBD1 as a possible D gene (6 bases). The specimen was blood. The CDR3 DNA reads as TGCAGCGTTGGGACAGTGAACACTGAAGCTTTCTTT. Its translation is CSVGTVNTEAFF.